This T cell receptor (beta chain) was identified in a study of OX40 agonist ivuxolimab in advanced cancers. The wider study: At 0.01 to 10 mg/kg, ivuxolimab was administered intravenously to patients every 2 weeks. Anti-PD-1, anti-PD-L1 or anti-CTLA-4 therapy given earlier was allowed, and approximately 43% had some.

TCRdb's table, derived via immunoSEQ multiplex PCR, lists solely in-frame clones and lacks some. This repertoire shows approximately 70,000 clones, about four fifths found once; its top ten account for 0.8% to 1.1%. Whole-study results and caveats: Among expanded peripheral T cells, antigen specificity went undetermined.

Comment on this clone: No antigen is known for it.

The CDR3 totals 12 residues. Germline assignment: CDR1 SQVTM and CDR2 ANQGSEA. Trimming removed 4 bases from V and 9 bases from J, with 12 bases in between. If patients had autoimmune disease history or systemic immunosuppression, they were excluded. The specimen comprised CD4+ or CD8+ T cells sorted from blood, sampled in a trial of the OX40 agonist ivuxolimab. The chain employs TRBV29-1 and TRBJ2-2, with D unclear. This TCR derives from an adult with an advanced solid tumor such as melanoma, head and neck, liver or kidney cancer. The CDR3: CSVGSTDRELFF. CDR3 nucleotides: TGCAGCGTTGGGTCCACTGATAGGGAGCTGTTTTTT.